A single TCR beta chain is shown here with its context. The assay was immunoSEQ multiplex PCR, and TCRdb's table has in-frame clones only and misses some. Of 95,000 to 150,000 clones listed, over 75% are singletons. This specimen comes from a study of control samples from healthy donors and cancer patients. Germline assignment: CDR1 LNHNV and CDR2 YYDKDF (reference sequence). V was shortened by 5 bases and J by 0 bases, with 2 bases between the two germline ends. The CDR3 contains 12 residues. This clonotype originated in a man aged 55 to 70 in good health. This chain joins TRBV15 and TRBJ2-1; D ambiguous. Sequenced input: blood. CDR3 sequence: CATSYSYNEQFF. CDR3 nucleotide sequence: TGTGCCACCAGCTACTCCTACAATGAGCAGTTCTTC.